Listed here is a single TCR beta chain. In germline, CDR1 is LNHDA, CDR2 SQIVND (reference sequence). This CDR3 is 15 amino acids long. V gave up 3 bases and J gave up 11 bases, with 19 bases separating them. The sample comes from a study of blood T cell repertoires in COVID-19. Study background: The United States, Italy and Spain supplied acute and convalescent COVID-19 samples.

Study processing details: Reference gene primer amplification in the assay estimated nucleated cell counts. Measured with immunoSEQ multiplex PCR; TCRdb has only the in-frame clones, and not every one. V and J calls plus clone size are reproduced from that table; the DNA served to infer D and trimming. The data contain approximately 220,000 clones, approximately 86% of them singletons. The genes are TRBV19 and TRBJ2-2; possible D gene TRBD1, 5 bases. Sequenced material: PBMCs or T cells enriched from blood (not recorded which). The clonotype originates from a woman younger than 45 who had been exposed to COVID-19. In nucleotides, the CDR3 is TGTGCCAGTAGTATCCCCAGGGCACCTCTGATTGAGCTGTTTTTT. It specifies CASSIPRAPLIELFF.